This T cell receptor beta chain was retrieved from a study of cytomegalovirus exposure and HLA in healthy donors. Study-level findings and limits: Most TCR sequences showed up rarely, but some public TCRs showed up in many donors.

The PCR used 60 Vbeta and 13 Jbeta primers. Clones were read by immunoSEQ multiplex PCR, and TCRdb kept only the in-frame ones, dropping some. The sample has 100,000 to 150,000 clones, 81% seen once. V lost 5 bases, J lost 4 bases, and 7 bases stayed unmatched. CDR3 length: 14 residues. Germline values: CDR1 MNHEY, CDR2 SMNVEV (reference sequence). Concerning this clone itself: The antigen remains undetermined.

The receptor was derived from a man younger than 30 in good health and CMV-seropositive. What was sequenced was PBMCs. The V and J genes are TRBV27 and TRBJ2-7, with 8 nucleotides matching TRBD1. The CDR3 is CASSPDRGMYEQYF. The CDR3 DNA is TGTGCCAGCAGTCCCGACAGGGGCATGTACGAGCAGTACTTC.